This TCR beta chain was sequenced in a study of blood T cells in healthy people across ages. Concerning this clonotype: The antigen is undetermined.

Study-wide results and limits: TCR beta diversity, measured per million T cells, fell in a roughly linear way with age. It was the long-lived donors that had more naive CD4+ cells and higher diversity than aged donors. Reliance upon unsorted PBMCs precluded definitive naive versus antigen-experienced comparison.

A J-beta primer mix and a sample-barcoded 5' primer were used in a second PCR of roughly 6 to 12 cycles. A tag from a template-switch adaptor with 12 random nucleotides marked each cDNA molecule. TCRdb itself ran the 5' RACE reads through MiXCR, one entry per CDR3 protein. Altogether some 1 million distinct CDR3 sequences are present, roughly 45% being singletons, with the ten largest covering 15% to 20%. This CDR3 has 15 amino acids. Germline V gives CDR1 SGHDT, CDR2 YYEEEE. With V trimmed by 4 bases and J by 4 bases, 11 bases remained unmatched. The chain has TRBV5-6 and TRBJ2-7; 7 positions match TRBD1. The TCR sequence derives from a woman in her sixties or seventies in good health. Sequenced material: blood. CDR3 loop: CASSEGTAPDYEQYF. The CDR3 nucleotides are TGTGCCAGCAGCGAAGGGACAGCCCCAGATTACGAGCAGTACTTC.